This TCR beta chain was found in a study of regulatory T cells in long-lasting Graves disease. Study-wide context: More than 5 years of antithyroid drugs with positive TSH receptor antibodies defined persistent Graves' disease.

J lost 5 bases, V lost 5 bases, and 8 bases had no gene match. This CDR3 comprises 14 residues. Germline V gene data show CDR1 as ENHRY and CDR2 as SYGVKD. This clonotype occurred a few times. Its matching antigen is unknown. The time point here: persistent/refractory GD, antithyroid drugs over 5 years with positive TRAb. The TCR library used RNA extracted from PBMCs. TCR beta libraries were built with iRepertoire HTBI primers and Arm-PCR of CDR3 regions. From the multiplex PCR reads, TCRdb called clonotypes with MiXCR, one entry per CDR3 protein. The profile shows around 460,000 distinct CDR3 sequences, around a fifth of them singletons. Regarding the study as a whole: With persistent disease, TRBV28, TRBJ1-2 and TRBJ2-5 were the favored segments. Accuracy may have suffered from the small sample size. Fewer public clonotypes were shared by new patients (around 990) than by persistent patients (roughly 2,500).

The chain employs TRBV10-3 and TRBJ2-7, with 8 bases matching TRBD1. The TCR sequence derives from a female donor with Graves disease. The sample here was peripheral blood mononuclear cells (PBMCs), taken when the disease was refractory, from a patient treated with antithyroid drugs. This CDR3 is CAISPRGQGHEQYF. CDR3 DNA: TGTGCCATCAGTCCCCGAGGACAGGGCCACGAGCAGTACTTC.